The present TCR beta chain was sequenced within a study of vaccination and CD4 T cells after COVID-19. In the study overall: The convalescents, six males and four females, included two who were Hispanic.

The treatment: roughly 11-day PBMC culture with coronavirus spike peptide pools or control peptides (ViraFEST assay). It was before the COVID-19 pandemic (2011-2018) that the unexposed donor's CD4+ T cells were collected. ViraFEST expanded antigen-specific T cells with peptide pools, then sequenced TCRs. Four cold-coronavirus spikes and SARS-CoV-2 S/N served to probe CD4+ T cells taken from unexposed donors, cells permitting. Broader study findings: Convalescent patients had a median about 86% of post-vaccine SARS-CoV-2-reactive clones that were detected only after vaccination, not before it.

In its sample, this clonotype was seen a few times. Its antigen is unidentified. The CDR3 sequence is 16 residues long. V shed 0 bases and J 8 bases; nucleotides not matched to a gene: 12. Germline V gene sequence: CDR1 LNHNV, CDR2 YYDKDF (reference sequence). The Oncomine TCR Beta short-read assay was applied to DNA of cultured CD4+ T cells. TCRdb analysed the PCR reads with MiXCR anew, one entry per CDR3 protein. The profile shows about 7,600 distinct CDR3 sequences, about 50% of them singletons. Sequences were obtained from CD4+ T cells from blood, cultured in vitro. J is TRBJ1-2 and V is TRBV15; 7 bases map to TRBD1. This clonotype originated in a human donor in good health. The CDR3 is CATSRDSLDRVGGYTF. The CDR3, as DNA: TGTGCCACCAGCAGAGATTCCCTTGACAGGGTCGGCGGCTACACCTTC.